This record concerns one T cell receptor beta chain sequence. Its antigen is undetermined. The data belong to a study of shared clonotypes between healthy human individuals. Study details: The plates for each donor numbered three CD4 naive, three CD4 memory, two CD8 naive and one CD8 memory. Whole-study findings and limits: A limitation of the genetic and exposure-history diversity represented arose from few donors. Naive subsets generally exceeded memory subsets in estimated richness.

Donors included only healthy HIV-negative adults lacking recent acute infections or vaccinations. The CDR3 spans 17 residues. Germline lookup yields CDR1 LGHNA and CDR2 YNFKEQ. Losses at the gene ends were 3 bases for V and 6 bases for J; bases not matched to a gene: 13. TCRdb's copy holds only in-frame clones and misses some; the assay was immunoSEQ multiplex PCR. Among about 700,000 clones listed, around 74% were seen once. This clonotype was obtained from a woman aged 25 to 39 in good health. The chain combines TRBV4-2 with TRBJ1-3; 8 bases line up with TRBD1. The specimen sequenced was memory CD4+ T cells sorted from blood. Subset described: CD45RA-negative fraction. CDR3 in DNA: TGTGCCAGCAGCCAGTCCTCCGGGACAGGCTCCGAAAACACCATATATTTT. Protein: CASSQSSGTGSENTIYF.